These T cell receptor beta chains were read from a single sample in a study of T cell changes during pregnancy in multiple sclerosis. The assay was immunoSEQ multiplex PCR, and TCRdb's table has in-frame clones only and misses some. The sample lists 30,000 to 45,000 clones, about 90% occurring once. Sequences were derived from CD4+ T cells from peripheral blood mononuclear cells, sampled after pregnancy. The receptor source for this set is a female donor with multiple sclerosis, enrolled in a pregnancy study. Both conserved end residues are part of each CDR3. The order of the fields is D gene, V gene, J gene, clone size, CDR3 protein, CDR3 DNA. A D gene is named only where the DNA matches it firmly. Expanded clones are given a class, and other clones once, few, many or no size at all.

TRBD1	TRBV5-4	TRBJ1-1	few	CASSSQTGVNTEAFF	TGTGCCAGCAGCTCCCAGACAGGGGTAAACACTGAAGCTTTCTTT
TRBD1	TRBV19	TRBJ1-6	.	CATGQGRGSSYNSPLHF	TGTGCCACTGGACAGGGGAGAGGGAGCTCCTATAATTCACCCCTCCACTTT
TRBD2	TRBV27	TRBJ2-1	.	CASSLQLAGVNEQFF	TGTGCCAGCAGTTTACAGCTAGCGGGAGTGAATGAGCAGTTCTTC
TRBD1	TRBV2	TRBJ2-3	.	CASSEALGTGPPDTQYF	TGTGCCAGCAGTGAAGCGTTGGGGACAGGGCCCCCAGATACGCAGTATTTT
.	TRBV27	TRBJ2-1	.	CASSLEDEQFF	TGTGCCAGCAGCCTTGAGGATGAGCAGTTCTTC
.	TRBV9	TRBJ1-1	.	CASSLGGGTEAFF	TGTGCCAGCAGCCTCGGGGGGGGGACTGAAGCTTTCTTT
TRBD2	TRBV2	TRBJ2-1	.	CASSSPGIGLVNEQFF	TGTGCCAGCAGCTCCCCGGGGATCGGACTAGTCAATGAGCAGTTCTTC
.	TRBV27	TRBJ2-7	.	CASRTMTGSYEQYF	TGTGCCAGCAGAACAATGACAGGTTCCTACGAGCAGTACTTC
.	TRBV6-1	TRBJ1-3	.	CASSVNRKLSGNTIYF	TGTGCCAGCAGTGTTAACAGGAAACTCTCTGGAAACACCATATATTTT
TRBD1	TRBV7-3	TRBJ1-2	.	CASSRSWGQGARNGYTF	TGTGCCAGCAGCCGTTCCTGGGGACAGGGGGCCAGAAATGGCTACACCTTC
TRBD2	TRBV11-2	TRBJ2-1	.	CASSSSGAAGAYNEQFF	TGTGCCAGCAGCTCCTCCGGGGCAGCGGGAGCCTACAATGAGCAGTTCTTC
TRBD2	TRBV7-2	TRBJ2-5	.	CASSPYLTSGGAAETQYF	TGTGCCAGCAGCCCCTACCTGACTAGCGGGGGGGCCGCGGAGACCCAGTACTTC
.	TRBV6-8	TRBJ1-1	.	CASRFSSRSRALNTEAFF	TGTGCCAGCCGATTCTCTTCCAGGTCGAGGGCTTTGAACACTGAAGCTTTCTTT
.	TRBV10-3	TRBJ1-2	.	CAISGGLGDGYTF	TGTGCCATCAGCGGGGGATTAGGGGATGGCTACACCTTC
.	TRBV15	TRBJ2-7	.	CATSRVRSSEQYF	TGTGCCACCAGCAGAGTGCGGAGCTCCGAGCAGTACTTC
TRBD1	TRBV18	TRBJ2-3	.	CASSTRDRGADTQYF	TGTGCCAGCTCAACGAGGGACAGGGGTGCAGATACGCAGTATTTT
.	TRBV5-5	TRBJ1-2	.	CASSFQTGYTNYGYTF	TGTGCCAGCAGCTTTCAGACAGGATACACTAACTATGGCTACACCTTC
.	TRBV1	TRBJ1-2	.	CTSSQDPQGPNYGYTF	TGCACCAGCAGCCAAGATCCCCAGGGGCCTAACTATGGCTACACCTTC
.	TRBV5-8	TRBJ2-1	.	CASSFTLVDEQFF	TGTGCCAGCAGCTTTACACTAGTAGATGAGCAGTTCTTC
TRBD1	TRBV29-1	TRBJ2-6	.	CSVGDRGQTGANVLTF	TGCAGCGTGGGGGACAGGGGACAGACTGGGGCCAACGTCCTGACTTTC
.	TRBV28	TRBJ2-5	.	CASSRGIRGETQYF	TGTGCCAGCAGCCGAGGTATCAGAGGGGAGACCCAGTACTTC
TRBD1	TRBV28	TRBJ1-1	.	CASSPGTGVAEAFF	TGTGCCAGCAGTCCCGGGACAGGGGTCGCTGAAGCTTTCTTT
.	TRBV4-1	TRBJ1-3	.	CASRHSRASSGNTIYF	TGCGCCAGCAGGCACAGCAGGGCCTCCTCTGGAAACACCATATATTTT
TRBD2	TRBV27	TRBJ2-1	.	CASGAFGLGHNEQFF	TGTGCCAGCGGGGCGTTCGGACTAGGACACAATGAGCAGTTCTTC
.	TRBV9	TRBJ1-1	.	CASSVRRRSEAFF	TGTGCCAGCAGCGTCCGTCGCAGATCTGAAGCTTTCTTT
.	TRBV4-1	TRBJ2-5	.	CASSQDPPGAGRETQYF	TGCGCCAGCAGCCAAGATCCCCCTGGCGCGGGGCGGGAGACCCAGTACTTC
TRBD1	TRBV5-4	TRBJ1-2	.	CASSPRDRTDYGYTF	TGTGCCAGCAGCCCCCGGGACAGAACCGACTATGGCTACACCTTC
TRBD1	TRBV7-2	TRBJ1-1	.	CASSTRQGLNTEAFF	TGTGCCAGCAGCACAAGACAGGGCCTGAACACTGAAGCTTTCTTT
.	TRBV11-3	TRBJ2-3	.	CASSSSSGTDTQYF	TGTGCCAGCAGCTCCTCGTCGGGCACAGATACGCAGTATTTT
.	TRBV6-6	TRBJ1-4	.	CASSYRDLNEKLFF	TGTGCCAGCAGTTACCGGGATCTCAATGAAAAACTGTTTTTT
TRBD1	TRBV5-4	TRBJ1-2	once	CASSSYRGNGYTF	TGTGCCAGCAGCTCCTACAGGGGAAACGGCTACACCTTC
.	TRBV28	TRBJ2-5	.	CASSLWGTGRRETQYF	TGTGCCAGCAGTTTATGGGGAACCGGGAGACGCGAGACCCAGTACTTC
.	TRBV4-3	TRBJ1-1	.	CASSQGGLGASAEAFF	TGCGCCAGCAGCCAAGGCGGCTTGGGGGCGTCGGCTGAAGCTTTCTTT
TRBD2	TRBV11-2	TRBJ2-1	.	CASTRTSGGYNEQFF	TGTGCCAGCACCCGGACTAGCGGAGGATACAATGAGCAGTTCTTC
TRBD2	TRBV27	TRBJ2-1	.	CASSQLAGANEQFF	TGTGCCAGCAGTCAACTAGCGGGGGCCAATGAGCAGTTCTTC
.	TRBV7-2	TRBJ1-1	.	CASSRDGTEAFF	TGTGCCAGCAGTCGCGACGGGACTGAAGCTTTCTTT
.	TRBV6-5	TRBJ2-5	.	CAIGAGETQYF	TGTGCCATTGGGGCGGGGGAGACCCAGTACTTC
.	TRBV19	TRBJ1-5	.	CATRTRPGDQPQHF	TGTGCCACCCGGACTCGTCCTGGAGATCAGCCCCAGCATTTT
.	TRBV25-1	TRBJ1-1	once	CASSLELEAFF	TGTGCCAGCAGTTTAGAACTTGAAGCTTTCTTT
TRBD1	TRBV29-1	TRBJ2-7	.	CSVRQGTYEQYF	TGCAGCGTGCGACAGGGGACCTACGAGCAGTACTTC
TRBD1	TRBV13	TRBJ2-7	.	CASSLRQGVYEQYF	TGTGCCAGCAGCTTACGACAGGGTGTCTACGAGCAGTACTTC
TRBD1	TRBV5-1	TRBJ2-7	.	CASSGTGAFEQYF	TGCGCCAGCAGCGGGACAGGGGCCTTTGAGCAGTACTTC
.	TRBV2	TRBJ2-4	.	CASRWILSVDIQYF	TGTGCCAGCAGATGGATATTGAGCGTAGACATTCAGTACTTC
.	TRBV6-5	TRBJ1-2	.	CASSQDTNYGYTF	TGTGCCAGCAGTCAGGACACAAACTATGGCTACACCTTC
.	TRBV7-2	TRBJ1-2	once	CASSSGGGNYGYTF	TGTGCCAGCAGCTCCGGGGGGGGGAACTATGGCTACACCTTC
TRBD1	TRBV27	TRBJ1-2	.	CASSLGTGRKLDYGYTF	TGTGCCAGCAGTTTAGGGACAGGGCGTAAGTTGGACTATGGCTACACCTTC
TRBD1	TRBV5-4	TRBJ1-2	.	CASSLKSGQGGYGYTF	TGTGCCAGCAGCTTGAAATCGGGGCAGGGGGGCTATGGCTACACCTTC
.	TRBV30	TRBJ1-1	.	CAWSVTGQNTEAFF	TGTGCCTGGAGTGTAACAGGACAGAACACTGAAGCTTTCTTT
TRBD1	TRBV11-2	TRBJ1-1	.	CASSSLGQGEADTEAFF	TGTGCCAGCAGCTCCTTGGGACAGGGGGAGGCGGACACTGAAGCTTTCTTT
.	TRBV6-6	TRBJ2-4	once	CASWSRDENIQYF	TGTGCCAGCTGGAGCAGGGATGAAAACATTCAGTACTTC
TRBD2	TRBV27	TRBJ2-6	.	CASSRLAGFSGANVLTF	TGTGCCAGCAGTCGACTAGCGGGCTTCTCTGGGGCCAACGTCCTGACTTTC
.	TRBV9	TRBJ2-2	.	CASSVASWNTGELFF	TGTGCCAGCAGCGTAGCTAGCTGGAACACCGGGGAGCTGTTTTTT